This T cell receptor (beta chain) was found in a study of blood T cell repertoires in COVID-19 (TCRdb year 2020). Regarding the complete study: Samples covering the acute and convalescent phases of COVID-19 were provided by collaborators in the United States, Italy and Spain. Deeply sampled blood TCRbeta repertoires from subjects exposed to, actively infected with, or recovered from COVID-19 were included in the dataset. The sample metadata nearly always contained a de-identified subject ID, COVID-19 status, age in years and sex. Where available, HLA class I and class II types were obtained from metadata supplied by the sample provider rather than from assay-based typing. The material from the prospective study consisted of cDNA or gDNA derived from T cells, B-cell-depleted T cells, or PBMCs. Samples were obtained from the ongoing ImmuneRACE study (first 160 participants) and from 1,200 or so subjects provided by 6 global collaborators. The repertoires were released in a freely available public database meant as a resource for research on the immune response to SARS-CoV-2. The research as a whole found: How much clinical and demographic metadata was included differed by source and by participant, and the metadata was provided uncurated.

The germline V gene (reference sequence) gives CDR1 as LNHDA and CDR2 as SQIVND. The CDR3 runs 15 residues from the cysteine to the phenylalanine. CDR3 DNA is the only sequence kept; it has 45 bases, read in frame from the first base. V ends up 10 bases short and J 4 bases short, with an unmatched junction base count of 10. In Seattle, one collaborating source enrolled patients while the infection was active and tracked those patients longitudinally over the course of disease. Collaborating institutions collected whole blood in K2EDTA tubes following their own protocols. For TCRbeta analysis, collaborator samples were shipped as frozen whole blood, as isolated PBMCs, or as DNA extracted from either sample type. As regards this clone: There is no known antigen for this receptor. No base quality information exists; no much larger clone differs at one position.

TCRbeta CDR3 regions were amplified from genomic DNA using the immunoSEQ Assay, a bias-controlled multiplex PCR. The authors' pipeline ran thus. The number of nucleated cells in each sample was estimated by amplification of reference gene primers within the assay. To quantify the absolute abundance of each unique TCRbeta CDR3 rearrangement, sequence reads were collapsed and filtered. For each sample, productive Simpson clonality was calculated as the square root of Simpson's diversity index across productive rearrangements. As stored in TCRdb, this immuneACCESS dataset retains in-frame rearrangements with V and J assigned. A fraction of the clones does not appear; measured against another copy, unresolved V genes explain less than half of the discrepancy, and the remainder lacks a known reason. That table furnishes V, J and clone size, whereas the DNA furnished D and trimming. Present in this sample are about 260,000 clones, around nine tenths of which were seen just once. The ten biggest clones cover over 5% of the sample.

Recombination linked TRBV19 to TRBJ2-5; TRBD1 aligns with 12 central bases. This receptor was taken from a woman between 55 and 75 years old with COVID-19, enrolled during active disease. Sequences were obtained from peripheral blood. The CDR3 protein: CATRKGQGARETQYF. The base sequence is TGTGCCACCAGAAAGGGACAGGGGGCCCGAGAGACCCAGTACTTC. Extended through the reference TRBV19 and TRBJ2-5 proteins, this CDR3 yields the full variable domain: DGGITQSPKYLFRKEGQNVTLSCEQNLNHDAMYWYRQDPGQGLRLIYYSQIVNDFQKGDIAEGYSVSREKKESFPLTVTSAQKNPTAFYLCATRKGQGARETQYFGPGTRLLVL.